This entry describes one T cell receptor (beta chain). Its matching antigen is unknown. This specimen belongs to a study of T cell repertoires in cytomegalovirus infection. About the research overall: Signatures in public TCR beta sequences pointed to both CMV infection and matching HLA type.

Using its own MiXCR run on the reads, TCRdb lists one record per CDR3 protein. The table shows fewer than 550,000 distinct CDR3 sequences, with 26% occurring only once. Germline lookup yields CDR1 KGHSH and CDR2 LQKENI. Trimming left V 3 bases short and J 4 bases short, with 10 bases between. The CDR3 sequence is 13 residues long. Regarding the study as a whole: Dominating the ex vivo response were HLA-C-restricted CMV-specific TCR beta clonotypes. CMV carriers having the relevant HLA were flagged by cumulative public TCR beta family frequency.

The J gene is TRBJ2-7, the V gene TRBV18; D is unresolved. What was sequenced was PBMCs. The clonotype was recovered from a human donor in good health (CMV status not recorded). Some clones in this sample may be carry-over from other donors' samples. The DNA for the CDR3 is TGTGCCAGCTCACCGATGGAAGCGTACGAGCAGTACTTC. Its protein product is CASSPMEAYEQYF.